Listed below are T cell receptor beta chains from one sample, sequenced in a study of blood T cell repertoires in COVID-19. Repertoires were generated with immunoSEQ multiplex PCR, while TCRdb's copy carries only in-frame clones and drops some. This table holds tens of thousands of clones, more than 85% found once. The sample taken for sequencing was peripheral blood. All receptors derive from a man aged 50-59 years with active COVID-19. CDR3s include the opening cysteine and the closing phenylalanine or tryptophan. Fields, in order: D gene, clone size, V gene, J gene, CDR3 protein, CDR3 DNA. The D gene is left open where the match is weak. Some rows have no size entry. The others give once, few or many, or a class for an expanded clone.

NA	NA	TRBV6-6	TRBJ1-1	CASSFGGVSEAFF	TGTGCCAGCAGTTTCGGGGGAGTTAGTGAAGCTTTCTTT
NA	NA	TRBV5-1	TRBJ2-3	CASSLGLGTNTQYF	TGCGCCAGCAGCTTGGGACTGGGTACAAATACGCAGTATTTT
NA	NA	TRBV4-2	TRBJ2-1	CASSSRDYNEQFF	TGTGCCAGCAGCTCCCGGGACTACAATGAGCAGTTCTTC
NA	NA	TRBV5-1	TRBJ2-1	CASSLTENLGYNEQFF	TGCGCCAGCAGCTTGACAGAGAATCTTGGTTACAATGAGCAGTTCTTC
TRBD2	NA	TRBV4-2	TRBJ2-2	CASSQVGLAGVYQGNTGELFF	TGTGCCAGCAGCCAGGTGGGACTAGCGGGAGTTTATCAGGGGAACACCGGGGAGCTGTTTTTT
TRBD1	once	TRBV19	TRBJ1-3	CASSAGQATDTIYF	TGTGCCAGTAGTGCGGGACAGGCGACGGACACCATATATTTT
TRBD1	few	TRBV19	TRBJ2-7	CASNAGQGGEQYF	TGTGCCAGTAATGCGGGACAGGGCGGCGAGCAGTACTTC
TRBD1	NA	TRBV15	TRBJ2-7	CATSRGGTGAYEQYF	TGTGCCACCAGCAGAGGGGGGACAGGGGCCTACGAGCAGTACTTC
NA	NA	TRBV6-2/TRBV6-3	TRBJ1-6	CASSSGFHGNSPLHF	TGTGCCAGCAGCTCAGGGTTTCATGGGAATTCACCCCTCCACTTT
TRBD2	NA	TRBV5-6	TRBJ2-2	CASSSGLAGGPLVGELFF	TGTGCCAGCAGTTCGGGACTAGCGGGGGGGCCGTTAGTCGGGGAGCTGTTTTTT
NA	NA	TRBV7-8	TRBJ2-5	CASSPTGILGTQYF	TGTGCCAGCAGCCCCACCGGGATTTTGGGGACCCAGTACTTC
TRBD1	once	TRBV30	TRBJ1-1	CACPGGRNTEAFF	TGTGCCTGCCCAGGGGGCCGGAACACTGAAGCTTTCTTT
NA	NA	TRBV30	TRBJ1-4	CAWSGGANEKLFF	TGTGCCTGGAGTGGAGGTGCTAATGAAAAACTGTTTTTT
TRBD2	NA	TRBV4-1	TRBJ2-2	CASRGREKGTGELFF	TGCGCCAGCCGGGGGAGGGAGAAAGGCACCGGGGAGCTGTTTTTT
NA	NA	TRBV9	TRBJ2-3	CASSPEGEDTQYF	TGTGCCAGCAGCCCCGAAGGGGAAGATACGCAGTATTTT
TRBD1	once	TRBV2	TRBJ1-5	CASSTGQGGYGNQPQHF	TGTGCCAGCAGTACAGGACAGGGAGGGTATGGCAATCAGCCCCAGCATTTT
NA	NA	TRBV25-1	TRBJ2-5	CASSEFNRDVIETQYF	TGTGCCAGCAGTGAATTTAACAGGGACGTCATAGAGACCCAGTACTTC
NA	NA	TRBV11-3	TRBJ2-7	CASSAGALSSYEQYF	TGTGCCAGCAGCGCAGGGGCCTTGAGCTCCTACGAGCAGTACTTC
TRBD1	NA	TRBV2	TRBJ2-3	CASSADRGSTDTQYF	TGTGCCAGCAGCGCTGACAGGGGGTCCACAGATACGCAGTATTTT
NA	once	TRBV19	TRBJ1-2	CASSTRLFSEYGYTF	TGTGCCAGTAGTACAAGACTGTTCTCGGAGTATGGCTACACCTTC
TRBD2	NA	TRBV5-4	TRBJ2-5	CASSPSGGSQETQYF	TGTGCCAGCAGCCCTAGCGGGGGGAGCCAAGAGACCCAGTACTTC
TRBD1	once	TRBV24-1	TRBJ2-5	CATSDNRGVGETQYF	TGTGCCACCAGTGATAACAGGGGGGTAGGGGAGACCCAGTACTTC
NA	once	TRBV7-3	TRBJ1-6	CASSQTGWDSPLHF	TGTGCCAGCAGCCAAACAGGGTGGGATTCACCCCTCCACTTT
NA	NA	TRBV27	TRBJ2-6	CASSLYRQSISGANVLTF	TGTGCCAGCAGTTTATACAGACAGTCCATCTCTGGGGCCAACGTCCTGACTTTC
NA	NA	TRBV9	TRBJ2-1	CASSVGEGSYNEQFF	TGTGCCAGCAGCGTAGGTGAGGGCTCCTACAATGAGCAGTTCTTC
TRBD1	NA	TRBV6-6	TRBJ1-3	CASSRQGLSGNTIYF	TGTGCCAGCAGCCGACAGGGGCTCTCTGGAAACACCATATATTTT
TRBD1	NA	TRBV11-2	TRBJ2-5	CASSPTGGDETQYF	TGTGCCAGCAGCCCGACAGGGGGTGACGAGACCCAGTACTTC
NA	NA	TRBV9	TRBJ2-5	CASSHTPSLGGTETQYF	TGTGCCAGCAGCCATACTCCGTCGCTAGGCGGGACAGAGACCCAGTACTTC
NA	NA	TRBV5-1	TRBJ2-1	CASNLEGGSSYNEQFF	TGCGCCAGTAATCTTGAGGGGGGGAGCTCCTACAATGAGCAGTTCTTC
NA	NA	TRBV6-5	TRBJ2-5	CASSYEGGGPTTQYF	TGTGCCAGCAGTTACGAGGGGGGAGGGCCTACGACCCAGTACTTC
NA	few	TRBV6-6	TRBJ1-5	CASREVRGNQPQHF	TGTGCCAGCAGGGAAGTACGGGGCAATCAGCCCCAGCATTTT
NA	NA	TRBV5-1	TRBJ2-7	CASSKRDGAYYEQYF	TGCGCCAGCAGCAAACGCGACGGAGCTTACTACGAGCAGTACTTC
NA	NA	TRBV11-2	TRBJ2-5	CASSFQVQETQYF	TGTGCCAGCAGTTTCCAGGTTCAAGAGACCCAGTACTTC
TRBD1	once	TRBV5-1	TRBJ1-2	CASSSWTGANYGYTF	TGCGCCAGCAGCTCTTGGACAGGGGCTAACTATGGCTACACCTTC
NA	NA	TRBV6-2/TRBV6-3	TRBJ2-1	CASSSRQTGQFF	TGTGCCAGCAGTTCTCGACAGACGGGGCAGTTCTTC
TRBD1	once	TRBV6-5	TRBJ1-2	CASSTGGDYGYTF	TGTGCCAGCAGTACAGGGGGGGACTATGGCTACACCTTC
NA	NA	TRBV7-9	TRBJ2-5	CASSFLQPETQYF	TGTGCCAGCAGCTTTTTACAGCCAGAGACCCAGTACTTC
TRBD1	NA	TRBV2	TRBJ1-2	CASSGQGASYGYTF	TGTGCCAGCAGTGGGCAGGGGGCAAGCTATGGCTACACCTTC
TRBD2	NA	TRBV4-1	TRBJ2-1	CASSQALAGGHNEQFF	TGCGCCAGCAGCCAAGCGTTAGCGGGAGGTCACAATGAGCAGTTCTTC
NA	NA	TRBV4-1	TRBJ1-5	CASSQDGQGNQPQHF	TGCGCCAGCAGCCAAGATGGCCAGGGCAATCAGCCCCAGCATTTT
NA	once	TRBV9	TRBJ2-1	CASSARLGWDEQFF	TGTGCCAGCAGCGCGCGACTAGGATGGGATGAGCAGTTCTTC
NA	NA	TRBV7-9	TRBJ2-1	CASSIDRPYNEQFF	TGTGCCAGCAGCATAGACAGGCCCTACAATGAGCAGTTCTTC
TRBD2	NA	TRBV5-1	TRBJ2-3	CASSPGTSGISTDTQYF	TGCGCCAGCAGTCCCGGGACTAGCGGAATTAGCACAGATACGCAGTATTTT